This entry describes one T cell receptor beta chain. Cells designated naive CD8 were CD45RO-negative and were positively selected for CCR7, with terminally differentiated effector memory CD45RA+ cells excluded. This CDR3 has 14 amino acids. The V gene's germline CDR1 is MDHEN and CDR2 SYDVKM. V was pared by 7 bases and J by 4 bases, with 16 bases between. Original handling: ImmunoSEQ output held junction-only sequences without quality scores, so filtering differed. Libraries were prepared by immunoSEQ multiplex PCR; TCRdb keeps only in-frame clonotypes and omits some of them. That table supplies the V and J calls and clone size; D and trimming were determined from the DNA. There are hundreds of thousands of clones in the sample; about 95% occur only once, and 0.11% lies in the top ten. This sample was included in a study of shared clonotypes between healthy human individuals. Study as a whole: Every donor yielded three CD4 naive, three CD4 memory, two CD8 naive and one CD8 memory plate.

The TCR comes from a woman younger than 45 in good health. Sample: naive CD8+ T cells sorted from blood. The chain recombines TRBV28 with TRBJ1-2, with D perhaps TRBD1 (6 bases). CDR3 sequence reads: CASKDPGTSYGYTF. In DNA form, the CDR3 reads TGTGCCAGCAAGGACCCCGGGACAAGCTATGGCTACACCTTC.